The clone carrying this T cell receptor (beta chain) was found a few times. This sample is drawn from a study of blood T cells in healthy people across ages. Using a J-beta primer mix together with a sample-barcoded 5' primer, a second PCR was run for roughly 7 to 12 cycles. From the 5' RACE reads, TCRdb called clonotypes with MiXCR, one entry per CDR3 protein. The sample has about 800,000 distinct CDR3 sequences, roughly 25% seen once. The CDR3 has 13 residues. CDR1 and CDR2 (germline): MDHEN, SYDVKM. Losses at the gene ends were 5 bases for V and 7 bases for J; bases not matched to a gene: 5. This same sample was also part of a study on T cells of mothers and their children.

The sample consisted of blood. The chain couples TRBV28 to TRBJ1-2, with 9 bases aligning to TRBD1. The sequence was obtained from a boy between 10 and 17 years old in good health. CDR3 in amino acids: CASSRDRVGGYTF. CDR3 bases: TGTGCCAGCAGTAGGGACAGGGTGGGTGGCTACACCTTC.